Presented here are 11 T cell receptor beta chains from one specimen sequenced in a study of T cells in Graves' hyperthyroidism and ophthalmopathy. The source material, RNA transcripts, was used to amplify TCR beta CDR3 regions. An initial round of RT-PCR targeting the TCR CDR3 relied on the HTBI primer set. TCRdb re-called the multiplex PCR reads with MiXCR, one entry per CDR3 protein. The sample contains about 690,000 distinct CDR3 sequences, around 16% of which appear only once. The sequenced material came from blood. All receptors come from a man aged 50 to 59 with Graves' hyperthyroidism.

J is TRBJ2-3 and V is TRBV5-1; 7 bases fit TRBD1. The CDR3 is 16 amino acids. V lost 7 bases and J lost 4; bases outside the gene matches: 15. The V gene's germline CDR1 is SGHRS and CDR2 YFSETQ. The CDR3 is CASSLGPTGISDTQYF. The DNA of the CDR3 is TGCGCCAGCTCTTTGGGCCCGACAGGGATATCAGATACGCAGTATTTT.

This clonotype was detected ten times or more. The V gene is TRBV4-1, the J gene TRBJ2-7; D not certain. The CDR3 contains 14 residues. The germline V gene encodes CDR1 MGHRA and CDR2 YSYEKL. V lost 0 bases to trimming and J lost 1 base, with 7 bases between them. The CDR3 is CASSQEVGSYEQYF. CDR3 nucleotides: TGCGCCAGCAGCCAAGAAGTCGGTTCCTACGAGCAGTACTTC.

This chain connects TRBV24-1 to TRBJ2-2; 9 nucleotides match TRBD1. V shed 2 bases and J 7 bases; nucleotides not matched to a gene: 7. Germline CDR1 KGHDR, CDR2 SFDVKD. The CDR3 extends over 16 amino acids. The CDR3 loop reads CATSDWPGQGVGELFF. Here the CDR3 DNA reads TGTGCCACCAGTGATTGGCCGGGACAGGGTGTCGGGGAGCTGTTTTTT.

CDR3 in DNA: TGCAGTGCCGTGACAGGGAAAGAGACCCAGTACTTC. It yields the protein CSAVTGKETQYF. V and J are TRBV20-1 and TRBJ2-5, with 7 bases identical to TRBD1. J lost 3 bases, V lost 6 bases, and 4 bases had no gene match. This CDR3 has 12 amino acids. Germline CDR1 DFQATT, CDR2 SNEGSKA (reference sequence).

This clonotype was recorded at least ten times. The chain recombines TRBV12-3 or TRBV12-4 with TRBJ2-7; no clear D. The CDR3 is 15 amino acids. The ends were cut back, 6 bases at V and 2 bases at J, with 17 bases in the middle. The CDR3 sequence: CASSSNQVRPYEQYF. The CDR3 nucleotides read TGTGCCAGCAGCTCAAATCAAGTCAGGCCCTACGAGCAGTACTTC.

This clonotype was seen at least ten times. The rearrangement joins TRBV29-1 to TRBJ2-7; D possibly uses TRBD1 or TRBD2 (5 bases each). V dropped 4 bases and J dropped 6 bases, with 7 bases sitting between them. The CDR3 length is 10 residues. The germline CDR1 and CDR2 sequences are SQVTM and ANQGSEA. CDR3 DNA: TGCAGCGTTGGGGGGAGCGAGCAGTACTTC. This gives the protein CSVGGSEQYF.

The gene calls are TRBV5-6 and TRBJ1-5; D is unclear. CDR3 size: 15 residues. The germline CDR1 and CDR2 sequences are SGHDT and YYEEEE. V was cut by 4 bases and J by 0 bases, with 11 bases left in between. DNA of the CDR3: TGTGCCAGCAGCCAGGAGGCTAATAGCAATCAGCCCCAGCATTTT. Its translation: CASSQEANSNQPQHF.

This clonotype has a count of ten or more. This chain joins TRBV10-2 and TRBJ1-5; TRBD1 matches 11 bases. Germline V gene data show CDR1 as WSHSY and CDR2 as SAAADI. With V trimmed by 4 bases and J by 6 bases, 5 bases remained unmatched. There are 15 residues in the CDR3. CDR3 protein: CASSGGQGASQPQHF. DNA of the CDR3: TGCGCCAGCAGTGGAGGACAGGGGGCCAGTCAGCCCCAGCATTTT.

The chain carries TRBV27 and TRBJ1-4, with 10 bases lining up with TRBD1. The length of the CDR3 is 15 residues. The V segment lost 7 bases and the J segment 5 bases; nucleotides outside the gene matches: 7. The germline gives CDR1 MNHEY, CDR2 SMNVEV (reference sequence). CDR3 sequence reads: CASTSWTGGNEKLFF. The CDR3, as DNA: TGTGCCAGCACCTCTTGGACAGGGGGAAATGAAAAACTGTTTTTT.

In this sample, this clonotype turned up many times. The CDR3 is CASSPGDQNEKLFF. CDR3 sequence (DNA): TGTGCCAGCAGCCCCGGGGATCAAAATGAAAAACTGTTTTTT. This chain links TRBV7-2 with TRBJ1-4; D unresolved. Trimming stripped 5 bases from V and 5 bases from J, with 12 bases between. The CDR3 sequence is 14 residues long. Germline values: CDR1 SGHTA, CDR2 FQGNSA.

In this sample, this clonotype turned up a few times. The chain couples TRBV7-2 to TRBJ2-5; D unclear. V lost 1 base and J lost 1, with 10 bases in between. The germline V gene has CDR1 SGHTA and CDR2 FQGNSA. The CDR3 is 15 residues long. Written as DNA, the CDR3 is TGTGCCAGCAGCTTAGAGGTCGGCTCCCAAGAGACCCAGTACTTC. Amino acids: CASSLEVGSQETQYF.